Listed below are T cell receptor beta chains from one sample, sequenced in a study of Ad26.COV2.S vaccination and SARS-CoV-2 variants. Clones were read by immunoSEQ multiplex PCR, and TCRdb kept only the in-frame ones, dropping some. The sample includes just under 250,000 clones, approximately 90% seen only once; the top ten take around a tenth. The starting material was peripheral blood, obtained in a trial of Ad26.COV2.S vaccine versus placebo. These receptors all come from a person aged 18 to 65 who received the Ad26.COV2.S COVID-19 vaccine or a placebo. Each CDR3 is given with its conserved first and last residue. The order of the fields is V gene, clone size, J gene, D gene, CDR3 DNA, CDR3 protein. D genes are given only for firm matches. Expanded clones get a size class; other rows say once, few or many, or leave the size out.

TRBV10-1	NA	TRBJ2-5	NA	TGCGCCAGCAGTGAGTCTCGTCGACTACCCCCCGAGACCCAGTACTTC	CASSESRRLPPETQYF
TRBV11-2	NA	TRBJ2-5	TRBD1	TGTGCCAGCAGCCCCTTAACAGGGGTAAAGACCCAGTACTTC	CASSPLTGVKTQYF
TRBV27	once	TRBJ2-7	NA	TGTGCCAGCAGTGCCTCCGGCATCACCTACGAGCAGTACTTC	CASSASGITYEQYF
TRBV5-4	NA	TRBJ2-7	NA	TGTGCCAGCAGCTTGGCAGGGCCGAGCGAGCAGTACTTC	CASSLAGPSEQYF
TRBV2	NA	TRBJ2-3	NA	TGTGCCAGCAGGGTACAGGTCACAGATACGCAGTATTTT	CASRVQVTDTQYF
TRBV28	once	TRBJ2-3	NA	TGTGCCAGCAGTAACGCCTTCAAAGATACGCAGTATTTT	CASSNAFKDTQYF
TRBV11-2	NA	TRBJ1-1	NA	TGTGCCAGCAGCTTAGCTGGGGGCAGTGGCACTGAAGCTTTCTTT	CASSLAGGSGTEAFF
TRBV2	NA	TRBJ2-7	NA	TGTGCCAGCAGCACCCGGGACGCAAGCTCCTACGAGCAGTACTTC	CASSTRDASSYEQYF
TRBV5-6	NA	TRBJ1-1	NA	TGTGCCAGCAGCGGGGGAGATAGAGCTTTCTTT	CASSGGDRAFF
TRBV21-1	once	TRBJ1-5	NA	TGTGCCAGCAGCCAGGCCCGAGGTGGACAGCCCCAGCATTTT	CASSQARGGQPQHF
TRBV6-2/TRBV6-3	NA	TRBJ2-3	TRBD2	TGTGCCAGCAGTTACGGGACTAGCGGGATTACTAGCACAGATACGCAGTATTTT	CASSYGTSGITSTDTQYF
TRBV11-2	NA	TRBJ2-5	NA	TGTGCCAGCAGCCCTTTTCTGGCAGGGGCGACTTACCAGACCCAGTACTTC	CASSPFLAGATYQTQYF
TRBV18	NA	TRBJ2-7	TRBD1	TGTGCCAGCTCACCACAGACAGGGGGCGAGCAGTACTTC	CASSPQTGGEQYF
TRBV3-1/TRBV3-2	NA	TRBJ2-1	TRBD2	TGTGCCAGCAGCACCGGGAGGGGGGCTAACAATGAGCAGTTCTTC	CASSTGRGANNEQFF
TRBV7-2	NA	TRBJ2-7	TRBD2	TGTGCCAGCACTTCCCGGGAGGTTCGCGGGGGGGCCTCCTACGAGCAGTACTTC	CASTSREVRGGASYEQYF
TRBV28	once	TRBJ1-5	NA	TGTGCCACAGCTCGCGGGGGCTCTTTCGGTGCAAATCAGCCCCAGCATTTT	CATARGGSFGANQPQHF
TRBV9	NA	TRBJ2-7	NA	TGTGCCAGCAGCGTAGCTATAGGGGCCGAGCAGTACTTC	CASSVAIGAEQYF
TRBV28	NA	TRBJ1-2	NA	TGTGCCAGCAGTCTTATCCCCCAGGGGATGGATGGCTACACCTTC	CASSLIPQGMDGYTF
TRBV5-8	NA	TRBJ2-2	NA	TGTGCCAGCAGCTTGTCGAGGGGGTGGAACACCGGGGAGCTGTTTTTT	CASSLSRGWNTGELFF
TRBV3-1/TRBV3-2	NA	TRBJ2-2	NA	TGTGCCAGCAGCCAAGTTCTTGACACCGGGGAGCTGTTTTTT	CASSQVLDTGELFF
TRBV2	NA	TRBJ2-7	NA	TGTGCCAGCCGGCGTTTACACAGGGACGGCGACGAGCAGTACTTC	CASRRLHRDGDEQYF
TRBV7-9	NA	TRBJ1-2	TRBD1	TGTGCCAGCAGCTGGGCAGGACAGGCTGGCTACACCTTC	CASSWAGQAGYTF
TRBV7-2	NA	TRBJ1-2	TRBD1	TGTGCCAGCAGCTTAGTGGGACAGGGGGCGGATTATGGCTACACCTTC	CASSLVGQGADYGYTF
TRBV10-3	NA	TRBJ2-1	TRBD2	TGTGCCATCAGTGGCAGGGAGGGTGAGCAGTTCTTC	CAISGREGEQFF
TRBV18	NA	TRBJ1-4	NA	TGTGCCAGCTCGGCAGGCGTTAATGAAAAACTGTTTTTT	CASSAGVNEKLFF
TRBV5-4	NA	TRBJ2-1	NA	TGTGCCAGCAGCTTGGAGGCCCATGAGCAGTTCTTC	CASSLEAHEQFF
TRBV7-8	NA	TRBJ1-5	NA	TGTGCCAGCAGATCGGGGGTCAATCAGCCCCAGCATTTT	CASRSGVNQPQHF
TRBV7-9	NA	TRBJ2-7	NA	TGTGCCAGCAGCTTACTTAGGGGCCGGACAACCTACGAGCAGTACTTC	CASSLLRGRTTYEQYF
TRBV19	NA	TRBJ2-7	NA	TGTGCCAGTAGTTCCTCCCGCTACGAGCAGTACTTC	CASSSSRYEQYF
TRBV18	NA	TRBJ2-2	NA	TGTGCCAGCTCACCACAGGGAGCGTTCGCCGGGGAGCTGTTTTTT	CASSPQGAFAGELFF
TRBV4-1	NA	TRBJ1-2	NA	TGCGCCAGCAGCCAAGATCCCACCTCATTCAGGAATGGCTACACCTTC	CASSQDPTSFRNGYTF